The 21 T cell receptor beta chains given below trace back to one sample, sequenced in a study of cytomegalovirus exposure and HLA in healthy donors. It was with 60 Vbeta and 13 Jbeta primers that the PCR ran. TCRdb keeps only in-frame clones here, not all; method: immunoSEQ multiplex PCR. The sample has under 200,000 clones; 60% to 80% are singletons. The specimen was PBMCs. These receptors were taken from a middle-aged man in good health and CMV-seronegative.

V usage is TRBV5-1 and J usage is TRBJ1-2, with D perhaps matching TRBD1 (5 bases). From germline, CDR1 is SGHRS and CDR2 YFSETQ. Deletions cut 0 bases from V and 2 bases from J, with 8 bases between. The CDR3 spans 14 residues. CDR3 residues: CASSLGQLNYGYTF. In DNA, the CDR3 is TGCGCCAGCAGCTTGGGACAGTTAAACTATGGCTACACCTTC.

This clone turned up a few times. V gene TRBV28 combines with J gene TRBJ2-6; D is perhaps TRBD1 (8 bases). Germline lookup yields CDR1 MDHEN and CDR2 SYDVKM. Trimming took off 5 bases at V and 0 bases at J, with 26 bases between the two ends. CDR3 length equals 21 residues. The CDR3 DNA follows: TGTGCCAGCAGTCTCTACCTGGCCGGACAGGGAGGGGGCTCTGGGGCCAACGTCCTGACTTTC. Translation: CASSLYLAGQGGGSGANVLTF.

Note on this clone: The germline gene is not matched at one end of the junction; a read error may be the cause. This chain uses TRBV7-9 with TRBJ1-1, with TRBD1 as a possible D gene (5 bases). The CDR3 sequence is 13 residues long. The germline gives CDR1 SEHNR, CDR2 FQNEAQ (reference sequence). This CDR3 reads CSSSSQGNTEAFF. The CDR3 coding sequence is TGTTCCAGCAGCTCCCAGGGGAACACTGAAGCTTTCTTT.

The chain employs TRBV25-1 and TRBJ2-7; tentatively, D is TRBD2 (6 bases). Germline V gene data show CDR1 as MGHDK and CDR2 as SYGVNS. This CDR3 region has 12 residues. V was pared by 4 bases and J by 7 bases, with 11 bases between. CDR3 loop: CASSVPGREQYF. The CDR3 region has the DNA TGTGCCAGCAGTGTCCCAGGGAGGGAGCAGTACTTC.

The V and J genes are TRBV6-6 and TRBJ1-1, with TRBD1 identical over 11 bases. J lost 6 bases, V lost 4 bases, and 10 bases had no gene match. Per germline, CDR1 MNHNY and CDR2 SVGAGI (reference sequence). The CDR3 has 16 residues. CDR3 nucleotide sequence: TGTGCCAGCAGTTCCCAGGGACCGGGACAGGGGGCTGAAGCTTTCTTT. This codes for CASSSQGPGQGAEAFF.

This chain joins TRBV5-6 and TRBJ2-1, with D tentatively TRBD2 (6 bases). Germline CDR1 reads SGHDT; CDR2 reads YYEEEE. The ends were cut back, 4 bases at V and 0 bases at J, with 17 bases in the middle. The CDR3 has 17 amino acids. The CDR3 loop is CASSPSGRGRSYNEQFF. DNA for the CDR3: TGTGCCAGCAGCCCATCAGGGCGGGGTCGCTCCTACAATGAGCAGTTCTTC.

The genes are TRBV5-6 and TRBJ1-6, with D perhaps TRBD1 (5 bases). Trimming removed 4 bases from V and 2 bases from J, with 13 bases in between. Germline V CDR1 and CDR2: SGHDT, YYEEEE. The CDR3 extends over 16 amino acids. This CDR3 is CASSRIDSAYNSPLHF. CDR3 nucleotide sequence: TGTGCCAGCAGCCGGATTGACAGCGCCTATAATTCACCCCTCCACTTT.

The V call is TRBV11-3, the J call TRBJ2-7; maybe TRBD1 (7 bases). The CDR3 consists of 13 residues. V lost 2 bases, J lost 5 bases, and 10 bases lay in between. Germline values: CDR1 SGHNT, CDR2 YENEEA. CDR3 residues: CASSLQGGNEQYF. The CDR3 region has the DNA TGTGCCAGCAGCTTACAGGGGGGCAACGAGCAGTACTTC.

This clone appeared once. This chain joins TRBV30 and TRBJ1-1; unclear D gene. CDR3 length: 12 residues. CDR1 is GTSNPN and CDR2 is SVGIG in the germline V gene (reference sequence). V was shortened by 5 bases and J by 1 base, with 8 bases between the two germline ends. The chain's CDR3 is CAWADWNTEAFF. The CDR3 nucleotides read TGTGCCTGGGCCGACTGGAACACTGAAGCTTTCTTT.

This clone was detected once. The rearrangement uses TRBV13 and TRBJ2-7, with D possibly matching TRBD1 (5 bases). This CDR3 region has 14 residues. V was cut by 6 bases and J by 0 bases, with 12 bases left in between. The germline CDR1 and CDR2 sequences are PRHDT and FYEKMQ (reference sequence). CDR3 coding DNA: TGTGCCAGCAGAAACTCCGACAGCTCCTACGAGCAGTACTTC. Translation gives CASRNSDSSYEQYF.

The V and J genes are TRBV4-3 and TRBJ2-1, with D perhaps matching TRBD2 (6 bases). Germline CDR1 LGHNA, CDR2 YSLEER. This CDR3 is 17 amino acids long. Trimming removed 0 bases at V and 2 bases at J, with 14 bases between. The CDR3 nucleotides are TGCGCCAGCAGCCAAGATCGAACTAGCCCTACCTACAATGAGCAGTTCTTC. Translated: CASSQDRTSPTYNEQFF.

This clone was found a few times. The rearrangement joins TRBV2 to TRBJ2-4; D is undetermined. Germline CDR1 and CDR2: SNHLY and FYNNEI. V was trimmed by 8 bases and J by 12 bases, leaving 14 bases between them. This CDR3 comprises 11 residues. The CDR3 is CASGLDTTQYF. The CDR3 DNA reads TGTGCCAGCGGATTAGACACGACTCAGTACTTC.

The V call is TRBV28, the J call TRBJ2-1; TRBD1 matches 7 bases. Losses at the gene ends were 8 bases for V and 4 bases for J; bases not matched to a gene: 11. Germline V CDR1 and CDR2: MDHEN, SYDVKM. The CDR3 loop spans 15 amino acids. The CDR3 bases are TGTGCCAGCGGGCTCCCGGGACAGAAATACAATGAGCAGTTCTTC. Protein: CASGLPGQKYNEQFF.

The V call is TRBV30, the J call TRBJ2-2, with 9 bases lining up with TRBD2. With V trimmed by 2 bases and J by 0 bases, 4 bases remained unmatched. The germline gives CDR1 GTSNPN, CDR2 SVGIG (reference sequence). CDR3 length: 16 amino acids. This CDR3 reads CAWSKGTSPNTGELFF. CDR3 sequence (DNA): TGTGCCTGGAGTAAGGGGACTAGCCCGAACACCGGGGAGCTGTTTTTT.

This chain links TRBV7-2 with TRBJ1-4; D is unresolved. The CDR3 covers 14 residues. Germline loops: CDR1 SGHTA, CDR2 FQGNSA. Trimming left V 5 bases short and J 7 bases short, with 14 bases between. The CDR3: CASSRSPGGEKLFF. For the CDR3, the DNA is TGTGCCAGCAGCAGATCACCGGGAGGTGAAAAACTGTTTTTT.

This rearrangement joins TRBV29-1 to TRBJ1-1; D unresolved. This CDR3 comprises 14 residues. Germline CDR1 SQVTM, CDR2 ANQGSEA. CDR3 amino acids: CTALSYPGNTEAFF. The CDR3 bases are TGCACAGCGTTGAGTTATCCGGGGAACACTGAAGCTTTCTTT.

This rearrangement joins TRBV10-3 to TRBJ1-2, with D possibly matching TRBD1 (5 bases). This CDR3 spans 13 amino acids. V lost 7 bases and J lost 0, with 9 bases in between. CDR1 and CDR2 from the germline V gene are ENHRY and SYGVKD. As DNA, the CDR3 is TGTGCCATCAACGAAGGGGCTAACTATGGCTACACCTTC. It codes for CAINEGANYGYTF.

CDR3 DNA: TGTGCCACCCGGTCCAGCACGGGGGAGTGGGGCTACACCTTC. It codes for CATRSSTGEWGYTF. V gene TRBV27 combines with J gene TRBJ1-2, with a tentative D call TRBD1 (5 bases). This CDR3 is 14 amino acids long. Germline V CDR1 and CDR2: MNHEY, SMNVEV (reference sequence). V shed 10 bases and J shed 8 bases, with 23 bases lying between them.

The chain is built from TRBV11-2 and TRBJ1-1; a weak D match, TRBD1 (5 bases). Per the germline V gene, CDR1 is SGHAT and CDR2 is FQNNGV. V shed 5 bases and J shed 0 bases, with 13 bases lying between them. The CDR3 extends over 15 amino acids. DNA of the CDR3: TGTGCCAGCAGCCTAGCCGGGGGGATGAACACTGAAGCTTTCTTT. This gives the protein CASSLAGGMNTEAFF.

The chain employs TRBV28 and TRBJ1-5; D call uncertain. The germline V gene has CDR1 MDHEN and CDR2 SYDVKM. The CDR3 totals 17 residues. Trimming took off 5 bases at V and 1 base at J, with 18 bases between the two ends. The CDR3, as DNA: TGTGCCAGCAGTCCGCCCCCCAGGATTAGGAGCAATCAGCCCCAGCATTTT. Encoded protein: CASSPPPRIRSNQPQHF.

The CDR3 loop reads CSVDGDRDRLNIQYF. Written as DNA, the CDR3 is TGCAGCGTTGACGGAGACCGGGACAGATTAAACATTCAGTACTTC. The V and J genes are TRBV29-1 and TRBJ2-4; 7 bases fit TRBD1. Trimming took 3 bases from V and 6 from J; bases not matched to a gene: 11. The CDR3 covers 15 residues. Per germline, CDR1 SQVTM and CDR2 ANQGSEA. Variable domain in full (rest from reference TRBV29-1 and TRBJ2-4): SAVISQKPSRDICQRGTSLTIQCQVDSQVTMMFWYRQQPGQSLTLIATANQGSEATYESGFVIDKFPISRPNLTFSTLTVSNMSPEDSSIYLCSVDGDRDRLNIQYFGAGTRLSVL.